What follows are 21 T cell receptor beta chains derived from one specimen sequenced in a study of vaccination and CD4 T cells after COVID-19. Scientists ran DNA taken from cultured CD4+ T cells through the Oncomine TCR Beta short-read assay for sequencing. After culture, CD4+ T cells served as the source for genomic DNA extraction. TCRdb analysed the PCR reads with MiXCR anew, one entry per CDR3 protein. The repertoire holds about 7,300 distinct CDR3 sequences, with roughly 30% as singletons. Their recognized antigens are unknown. Noted treatment: roughly ten-day PBMC culture with coronavirus spike peptide pools or control peptides (ViraFEST assay). Researchers collected the unexposed donor's CD4+ T cells before the COVID-19 pandemic (2011-2018). Source material: CD4+ T cells from blood, cultured in vitro. All receptors derive from a human donor in good health.

By frequency in the sample, this clonotype is medium-sized (0.01 to 0.1%). J is TRBJ1-2 and V is TRBV27; TRBD1 is a possible D gene (6 bases). This CDR3 spans 14 amino acids. Deletions cut 2 bases from V and 4 bases from J, with 11 bases between. CDR1 is MNHEY and CDR2 is SMNVEV in the germline V gene (reference sequence). The CDR3 loop is CASSLGGYPYGYTF. In nucleotides, the CDR3 is TGTGCCAGCAGTTTAGGGGGCTATCCCTATGGCTACACCTTC.

This clonotype appeared once. V is TRBV11-2 and J is TRBJ2-4, with D unclear. The length of the CDR3 is 13 residues. Germline assignment: CDR1 SGHAT and CDR2 FQNNGV. The V end lost 5 bases, the J end lost 8 bases, and 13 bases lay between the germline ends. The CDR3 spells CASSIRVRDIQYF. Here the CDR3 DNA reads TGTGCCAGCAGCATTAGGGTACGGGACATTCAGTACTTC.

The V gene is TRBV5-4, the J gene TRBJ1-2; perhaps TRBD1 as D (5 bases). Trimming pared 3 bases from V and 5 bases from J, leaving 14 bases between. Germline V gives CDR1 SGHNT, CDR2 YYREEE (reference sequence). This CDR3 spans 14 amino acids. The CDR3 protein is CASSSSGGEYGYTF. CDR3 nucleotide sequence: TGTGCCAGCAGCTCGTCTGGGGGGGAATATGGCTACACCTTC.

This clonotype was found a few times. The V and J genes are TRBV20-1 and TRBJ1-2; tentatively, D is TRBD1 (5 bases). The germline CDR1 and CDR2 sequences are DFQATT and SNEGSKA (reference sequence). V was shortened by 3 bases and J by 1 base, with 15 bases between the two germline ends. The CDR3 loop spans 15 amino acids. The CDR3 sequence: CSASRDGGVNYGYTF. The CDR3 nucleotides read TGCAGTGCTAGCCGGGACGGAGGAGTTAACTATGGCTACACCTTC.

This clonotype occurred a few times. The CDR3 DNA is TGTGCCAGCAGTTCGAGCCACCTCAGGACAGGGGGCGAATGGGCTTTCTTT. Amino acid sequence: CASSSSHLRTGGEWAFF. This chain uses TRBV27 with TRBJ1-1; 11 bases match TRBD1. Germline CDR1 and CDR2: MNHEY and SMNVEV (reference sequence). The V segment lost 4 bases and the J segment 11 bases; nucleotides outside the gene matches: 18. The CDR3 runs 17 residues.

The chain recombines TRBV20-1 with TRBJ2-5, with D perhaps matching TRBD2 (5 bases). This CDR3 is 13 amino acids long. V shed 8 bases and J shed 1 base, with 14 bases lying between them. The V gene's germline CDR1 is DFQATT and CDR2 SNEGSKA (reference sequence). This CDR3 is CSMARASQETQYF. DNA of the CDR3: TGCAGTATGGCGCGGGCCTCCCAAGAGACCCAGTACTTC.

Concerning this clonotype: One end of the junction is discordant with germline, which a read error may explain. The chain combines TRBV12-3 or TRBV12-4 with TRBJ2-2; 10 positions match TRBD2. The CDR3 consists of 15 residues. CDR3 residues: CASSLAGAPTGELFF. In DNA form, the CDR3 reads TGTGCCAGCAGTCTAGCGGGGGCACCCACCGGGGAGCTGTTTTTT.

The chain employs TRBV7-9 and TRBJ2-3; D remains unclear. This CDR3 contains 15 residues. V was cut by 5 bases and J by 2 bases, with 14 bases left in between. CDR1 and CDR2 (germline): SEHNR, FQNEAQ (reference sequence). CDR3: CASSPKRRSTDTQYF. The CDR3 DNA is TGTGCCAGCAGCCCTAAACGCAGATCCACAGATACGCAGTATTTT.

The chain couples TRBV5-1 to TRBJ1-5, with TRBD1 matching over 9 bases. Germline values: CDR1 SGHRS, CDR2 YFSETQ. This CDR3 is 16 amino acids long. V lost 4 bases, J lost 8 bases, and 13 bases stayed unmatched. The CDR3 nucleotides read TGCGCCAGCAGCCCCACCGGGACAGGGAGTTTTGAGCCCCAGCATTTT. Translating it yields CASSPTGTGSFEPQHF.

This clonotype was observed a few times. The rearrangement uses TRBV6-2 or TRBV6-3 and TRBJ1-6, with TRBD1 matching 7 bases. The CDR3 is made up of 14 amino acids. Germline CDR1 MNHEY, CDR2 SVGEGT. Trimming cost V 6 bases and J 8 bases; bases outside gene matches: 7. CDR3 region: CASRAGGGDSPLHF. CDR3 in DNA: TGTGCCAGCAGAGCAGGGGGGGGCGATTCACCCCTCCACTTT.

This clonotype was detected a few times. The V and J genes are TRBV28 and TRBJ1-2; D is ambiguous. Trimming cost V 3 bases and J 1 base, with 6 bases left between them. Germline loops: CDR1 MDHEN, CDR2 SYDVKM. The CDR3 runs to 13 residues. The CDR3 DNA reads TGTGCCAGCAGTTTTGAAGTTAACTATGGCTACACCTTC. Its protein is CASSFEVNYGYTF.

The rearrangement uses TRBV29-1 and TRBJ1-5; D is unclear. The germline V gene encodes CDR1 SQVTM and CDR2 ANQGSEA. V was cut by 8 bases and J by 2 bases, with 13 bases left in between. The CDR3 runs 13 residues. CDR3 amino acids: CSYRGVGNQPQHF. In DNA, the CDR3 is TGCAGCTACCGGGGAGTGGGCAATCAGCCCCAGCATTTT.

Comments on this clonotype: An end of the junction does not agree with germline; a read error may underlie this. The chain combines TRBV7-7 with TRBJ2-1; 8 bases are shared with TRBD2. This CDR3 is 16 amino acids long. CDR1 SSHAT and CDR2 FNYEAQ come from the germline V gene (reference sequence). The CDR3 reads CASSEKPGLAYNEQFF. The CDR3 DNA reads as TGTGCTAGCAGCGAGAAACCGGGACTAGCCTACAATGAGCAGTTCTTC. Full variable domain (outside the CDR3, taken from reference TRBV7-7 and TRBJ2-1): GAGVSQSPRYKVTKRGQDVTLRCDPISSHATLYWYQQALGQGPEFLTYFNYEAQPDKSGLPSDRFSAERPEGSISTLTIQRTEQRDSAMYRCASSEKPGLAYNEQFFGPGTRLTVL.

The genes are TRBV20-1 and TRBJ1-1; D gene ambiguous. The CDR3 totals 14 residues. Trimming took 1 base from V and 1 from J, leaving 10 bases between them. The germline V gene encodes CDR1 DFQATT and CDR2 SNEGSKA (reference sequence). This chain's CDR3 is CSARASGQNTEAFF. The CDR3 DNA follows: TGCAGTGCTAGAGCGTCTGGGCAGAACACTGAAGCTTTCTTT.

V is TRBV12-3 or TRBV12-4 and J is TRBJ2-3, with D unresolved. Trimming removed 7 bases from V and 0 bases from J, with 5 bases in between. CDR3 size: 12 residues. CDR3 DNA: TGTGCCAGCAAGTCTAGCACAGATACGCAGTATTTT. Amino acids: CASKSSTDTQYF.

The chain links TRBV29-1 to TRBJ2-5; weak D call: TRBD2 (5 bases). V lost 5 bases and J lost 5, with 12 bases in between. CDR1 and CDR2 from the germline V gene are SQVTM and ANQGSEA. The CDR3 consists of 12 residues. This CDR3 is CSVIVRGETQYF. CDR3 nucleotides: TGCAGCGTTATCGTTCGGGGTGAGACCCAGTACTTC.

CDR3 protein: CASSLNPQGARSPLHF. The CDR3 DNA sequence: TGTGCCAGCAGCTTAAACCCACAGGGGGCTAGGTCACCCCTCCACTTT. The V gene is TRBV7-2, the J gene TRBJ1-6; 9 nucleotides agree with TRBD1. There are 16 residues in the CDR3. Germline V gene lookup returns CDR1 SGHTA and CDR2 FQGNSA. V lost 2 bases and J lost 10; bases outside the gene matches: 9.

This clonotype was seen a few times. The V and J genes are TRBV7-9 and TRBJ2-3; the D is unclear. Germline V gene sequence: CDR1 SEHNR, CDR2 FQNEAQ (reference sequence). V lost 6 bases, J lost 4 bases, and 11 bases lay in between. This CDR3 region has 13 residues. The CDR3: CASSPPSADTQYF. The CDR3 DNA reads as TGTGCCAGCAGTCCACCGTCCGCAGATACGCAGTATTTT.

The chain carries TRBV20-1 and TRBJ1-2; D is undetermined. V lost 3 bases and J lost 0, with 8 bases in between. This CDR3 region has 13 residues. Germline V CDR1 and CDR2: DFQATT, SNEGSKA (reference sequence). The CDR3 reads CSARSAPNYGYTF. The CDR3 DNA sequence: TGCAGTGCTAGGTCAGCTCCTAACTATGGCTACACCTTC.

For the CDR3, the DNA is TGTGCCAGCAGTGAATATAGGTCTAGCGATTACAATGAGCAGTTCTTC. This encodes CASSEYRSSDYNEQFF. The chain couples TRBV6-1 to TRBJ2-1; TRBD2 might be the D (6 bases). CDR3 length equals 16 residues. The V and J ends lost 2 bases and 4 bases respectively, with 15 bases between them. Germline V gene lookup returns CDR1 MNHNS and CDR2 SASEGT.

The chain is built from TRBV28 and TRBJ1-2; the match to TRBD1 covers 7 bases. Trimming cost V 3 bases and J 4 bases; bases outside gene matches: 5. The CDR3 extends over 14 amino acids. Germline-derived CDR1 and CDR2 are MDHEN and SYDVKM. CDR3 nucleotides: TGTGCCAGCAGTTTGTACCGACAGGGCTATGGCTACACCTTC. It is translated as CASSLYRQGYGYTF.